This TCR beta chain is drawn from a study of cytomegalovirus exposure and HLA in healthy donors. Study-wide results and limits: Later work found most CMV-associated TCR beta chains apparently HLA-restricted.

Primers for the PCR totalled 60 Vbeta and 13 Jbeta. Profiling relied on immunoSEQ multiplex PCR, and the TCRdb table lists in-frame clones only, not all of them. The sample lists 150,000 to 180,000 clones, about 80% occurring once. With regard to this clone: The antigen is undetermined.

This TCR derives from a man aged 25-40 years in good health and CMV-seropositive. Sequencing was carried out using PBMCs.

CDR3 loop: CASSVDKNTGELFF. The DNA of the CDR3 is TGTGCCAGCAGTGTCGACAAGAACACCGGGGAGCTGTTTTTT. V usage is TRBV6-1 and J usage is TRBJ2-2; D gene unclear. Germline CDR1 MNHNS, CDR2 SASEGT. V gave up 4 bases and J gave up 1 base, with 7 bases separating them. The CDR3 has 14 amino acids.